This T cell receptor beta chain is from a study of radiation and T cells in renal cell carcinoma (dated by TCRdb to about 2020). With respect to the entire study: The samples were drawn from a clinical trial, where primary renal cell carcinomas were treated with 15 Gy of stereotactic body radiation therapy and then removed by nephrectomy 4 weeks afterward. A total of around 50 samples underwent TCR beta sequencing, made up of roughly 26 tumors and about 27 peripheral blood samples. A total of 4,016,671 unique CDR3 nucleotide sequences, encoding 2,500,000 or so unique CDR3 amino acid sequences, were found across all 50 or so samples.

The immunoSEQ kit was used, according to the manufacturer's recommendations, to generate TCR beta libraries from genomic DNA. Library preparation used a first multiplex PCR with proprietary primers, then a second PCR adding unique barcodes, with bead cleanups after each round. A kit-provided positive control reaction and a negative control reaction were included in every sample batch. The final libraries were assessed on an Agilent 4200 TapeStation D1000 ScreenTape, pooled by volume, and quantified by qPCR. Sequencing ran on an Illumina NextSeq500 with a MidOutput 150-cycle cartridge, using 156 Read1 and 15 Index1 cycles with kit custom primers. The pooled library was loaded at 0.8 to 1 pM, and about 20% PhiX control was spiked in. The original methods were these. Vendor-processed data were analyzed in R, and a clonotype was defined as all T cells sharing the same CDR3 nucleotide sequence. For clone abundance analyses, frequencies were normalized to the 10,000 most abundant clones per sample. Before analysis, public T cell clones were removed, and these numbered fewer than six per sample on average. Tumor-enriched clonotypes and baseline blood-enriched clonotypes were defined as those with an abundance difference of at least 32-fold between compartments. A beta-binomial differential abundance model was applied to find clonotypes that expanded or contracted between blood time points. Tumor-blood repertoire similarity was measured with the Baroni-Urbani and Buser coefficient, and groups were compared using two-tailed Wilcoxon tests in R. This is the immuneACCESS table as TCRdb keeps it, with only in-frame sequences that have V and J called. A part of the clones is gone; compared with another copy, unresolved V genes explain less than half, and the rest is unexplained. V and J calls and clone size are as listed in that table; D and trimming were resolved from the DNA. The sample includes some 150,000 clones, with roughly 86% observed a single time. Around 13% of the sample belongs to the ten largest clones.

Comments on this clone: Its antigen remains undetermined. It has no much larger one-base neighbor in the sample; base qualities were not kept. Other DNA sequences in the same sample also yield this CDR3.

Counted from cysteine to phenylalanine, this CDR3 has 17 amino acids. This entry keeps only the CDR3 DNA: 51 bases, framed from base 1. Looking up the germline V gene yields CDR1 LGHNA and CDR2 YNFKEQ. Trimming leaves V shorter by 1 base and J shorter by 5 bases, with the junction holding 5 bases beyond the gene matches. The time point label, read with the paper, signifies: blood 2 weeks post-SBRT. Per the publication, the treatment or condition label means: 15 Gy SBRT to primary tumor, nephrectomy 4 weeks later. To follow tumor-enriched clonotypes, serial peripheral blood was collected from radiation-treated patients at baseline and at 2 weeks and 4 weeks after SBRT. All patients had renal cell carcinoma with clear cell pathology. Genomic DNA for TCR sequencing was prepared using the QIAamp DNA Blood Mini Kit (Qiagen). The analyses included only samples that passed all quality control checks. Here is what the overall study found, with its caveats: Changes in the blood repertoire were not tracked past 4 weeks after treatment. Effects of radiation dose or scheduling on the TCR repertoire could not be addressed with the single-armed trial design. Because no pretreatment tumor biopsies were available, whether clonotypes were present in the tumor at baseline could not be determined. In blood, the top tumor clonotypes increased between baseline and 2 weeks post-radiation and then shrank by 4 weeks, which suggests that tumor-resident clones expanded only transiently.

The rearrangement joined TRBV4-2 to TRBJ2-5, with 15 bases matching TRBD2. This specimen was blood, taken from a patient whose treatment included radiotherapy and nephrectomy. The receptor was isolated from a woman aged 45-65 years with renal cell carcinoma. The nucleotides are TGTGCCAGCAGCCAAGGGACTAGCGGGGGGGCCGGGGAGACCCAGTACTTC. Its protein reads: CASSQGTSGGAGETQYF.